Sequencing of this TCR beta chain was carried out in a study of CD8 T cell repertoires and HIV-1 epitope variants. Across the whole study: T cells were stimulated with Twenty-five Gag and Nef peptides separately. Tested: three Gag epitope families, Nef HW9 and YT9. Cultures ran roughly ten days, with IL-2, IL-7 and IL-15 added on days 3 and 7.

About this clone itself: Its antigen is undetermined.

Germline trimming cut 3 bases from V and 2 bases from J; bases unmatched to any gene: 11. The CDR3 is 17 amino acids. Looked up from germline, CDR1 is SGHDN and CDR2 is FVKESK. Sequencing used immunoSEQ multiplex PCR; TCRdb keeps in-frame clones, though not all of them. The sample has thousands of clones, around 69% seen once. The rearrangement joins TRBV14 to TRBJ2-7, with TRBD2 matching over 9 bases. The sample taken for sequencing was cultured CD8+ T cells derived from PBMCs. The receptor was derived from a male donor with HIV. CDR3 in amino acids: CASSQGWTSERPYEQYF. CDR3 coding DNA: TGTGCCAGCAGCCAGGGATGGACTAGCGAGAGGCCCTACGAGCAGTACTTC.